The TCR beta chain under discussion was sequenced for a study of T cell responses to AZD1222 COVID-19 vaccine. General study findings and limits: The breadth and depth of Spike-specific TCRs increased once two AZD1222 doses had been given.

Measured with immunoSEQ multiplex PCR; TCRdb has only the in-frame clones, and not every one. Among roughly 85,000 clones listed, about 86% were seen once. Germline CDR1 reads SSHAT; CDR2 reads FNYEAQ (reference sequence). The CDR3 is made up of 16 amino acids. To note about this clone: Its target is unknown. One end of the junction does not line up with germline, which may come from a read error.

The sequence came from an adult in good health. The chain employs TRBV7-7 and TRBJ2-5, with 13 bases aligning to TRBD2. This specimen was peripheral blood, taken on day 0 of AZD1222 vaccination. CDR3 sequence reads: CASSPTSGGAGKTQYF. CDR3 sequence (DNA): TGTGCTAGCAGCCCTACTAGCGGGGGGGCCGGAAAGACCCAGTACTTC.